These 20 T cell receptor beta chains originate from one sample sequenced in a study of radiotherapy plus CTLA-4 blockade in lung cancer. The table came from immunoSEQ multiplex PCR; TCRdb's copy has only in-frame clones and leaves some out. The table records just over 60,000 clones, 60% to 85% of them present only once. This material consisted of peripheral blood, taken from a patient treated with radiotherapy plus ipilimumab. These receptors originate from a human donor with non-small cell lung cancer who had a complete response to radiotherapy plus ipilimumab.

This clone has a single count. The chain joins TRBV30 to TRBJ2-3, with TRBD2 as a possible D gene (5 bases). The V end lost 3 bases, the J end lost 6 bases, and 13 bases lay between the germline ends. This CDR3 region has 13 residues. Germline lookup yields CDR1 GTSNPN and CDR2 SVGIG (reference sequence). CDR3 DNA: TGTGCCTGGAGAGGTGACTACCCCGATACGCAGTATTTT. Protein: CAWRGDYPDTQYF.

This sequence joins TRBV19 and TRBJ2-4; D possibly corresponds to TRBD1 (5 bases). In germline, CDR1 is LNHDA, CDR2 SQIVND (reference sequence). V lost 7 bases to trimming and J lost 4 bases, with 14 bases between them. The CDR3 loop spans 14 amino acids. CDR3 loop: CASKVGAGKNIQYF. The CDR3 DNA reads TGTGCCAGTAAAGTAGGGGCCGGGAAAAACATTCAGTACTTC. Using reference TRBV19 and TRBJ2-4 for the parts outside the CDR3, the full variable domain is DGGITQSPKYLFRKEGQNVTLSCEQNLNHDAMYWYRQDPGQGLRLIYYSQIVNDFQKGDIAEGYSVSREKKESFPLTVTSAQKNPTAFYLCASKVGAGKNIQYFGAGTRLSVL.

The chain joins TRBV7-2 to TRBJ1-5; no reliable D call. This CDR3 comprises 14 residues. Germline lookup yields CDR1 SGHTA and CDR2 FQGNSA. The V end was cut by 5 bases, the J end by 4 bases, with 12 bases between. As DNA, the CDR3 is TGTGCCAGCAGCCCCCTGGATGTAAATCAGCCCCAGCATTTT. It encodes CASSPLDVNQPQHF.

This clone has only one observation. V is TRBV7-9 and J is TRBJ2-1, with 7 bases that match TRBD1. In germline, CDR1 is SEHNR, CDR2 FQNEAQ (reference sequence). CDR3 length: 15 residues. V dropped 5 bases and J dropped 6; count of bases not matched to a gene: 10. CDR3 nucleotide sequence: TGTGCCAGCAGCCTCCGGGATCAGGGGGTCAATGAGCAGTTCTTC. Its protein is CASSLRDQGVNEQFF.

CDR3 in amino acids: CASSPRGQGRFETQYF. Here the CDR3 DNA reads TGTGCCAGCAGTCCCCGGGGGCAGGGTAGATTCGAGACCCAGTACTTC. This chain connects TRBV25-1 to TRBJ2-5; D is possibly TRBD1 or TRBD2 (6 bases each). V was trimmed by 5 bases and J by 5 bases, leaving 21 bases between them. CDR3 length equals 16 residues. CDR1 is MGHDK and CDR2 is SYGVNS in the germline V gene.

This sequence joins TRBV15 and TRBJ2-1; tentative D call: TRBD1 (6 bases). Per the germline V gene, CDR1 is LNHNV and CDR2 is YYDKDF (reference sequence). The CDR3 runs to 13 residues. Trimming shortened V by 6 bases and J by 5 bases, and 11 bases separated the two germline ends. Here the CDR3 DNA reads TGTGCCACCAGAGACCGGGACAACAATGAGCAGTTCTTC. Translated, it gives CATRDRDNNEQFF.

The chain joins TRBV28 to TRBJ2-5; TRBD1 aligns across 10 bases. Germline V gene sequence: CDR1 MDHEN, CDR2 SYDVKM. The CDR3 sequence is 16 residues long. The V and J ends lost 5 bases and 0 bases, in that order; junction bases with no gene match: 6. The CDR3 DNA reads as TGTGCCAGCAGTCCAGGGACAGGGGAGAACCAAGAGACCCAGTACTTC. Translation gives CASSPGTGENQETQYF.

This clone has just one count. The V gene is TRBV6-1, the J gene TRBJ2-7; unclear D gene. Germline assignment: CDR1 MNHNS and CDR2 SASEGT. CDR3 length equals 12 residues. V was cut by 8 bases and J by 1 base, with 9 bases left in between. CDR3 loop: CASAVQSYEQYV. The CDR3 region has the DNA TGTGCCAGCGCAGTACAATCCTACGAGCAGTACGTC.

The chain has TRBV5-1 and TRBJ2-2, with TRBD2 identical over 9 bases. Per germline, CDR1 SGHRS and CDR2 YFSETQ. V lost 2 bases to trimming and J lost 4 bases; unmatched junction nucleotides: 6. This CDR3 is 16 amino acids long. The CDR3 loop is CASSLVAGAGTGELFF. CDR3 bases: TGCGCCAGCAGCTTAGTAGCGGGAGCCGGCACCGGGGAGCTGTTTTTT.

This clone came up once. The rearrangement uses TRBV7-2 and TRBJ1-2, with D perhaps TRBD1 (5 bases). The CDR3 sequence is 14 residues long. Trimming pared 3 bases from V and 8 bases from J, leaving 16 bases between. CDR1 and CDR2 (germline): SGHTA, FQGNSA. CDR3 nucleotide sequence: TGTGCCAGCAGCTTCCCTACCGGGGCCGGGGGCTACACCTTC. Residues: CASSFPTGAGGYTF.

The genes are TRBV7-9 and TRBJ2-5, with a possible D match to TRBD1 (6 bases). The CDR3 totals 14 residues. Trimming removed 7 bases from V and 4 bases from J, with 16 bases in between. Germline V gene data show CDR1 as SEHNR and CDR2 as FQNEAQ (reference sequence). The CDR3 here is CASKGNLGAETQYF. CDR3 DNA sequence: TGTGCCAGCAAAGGGAACTTGGGGGCAGAGACCCAGTACTTC.

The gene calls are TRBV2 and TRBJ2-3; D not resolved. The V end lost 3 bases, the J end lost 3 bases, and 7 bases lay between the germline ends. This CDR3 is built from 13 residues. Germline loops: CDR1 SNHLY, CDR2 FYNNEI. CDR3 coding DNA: TGTGCCAGCAGTGATTGGTGGACAGATACGCAGTATTTT. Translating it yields CASSDWWTDTQYF.

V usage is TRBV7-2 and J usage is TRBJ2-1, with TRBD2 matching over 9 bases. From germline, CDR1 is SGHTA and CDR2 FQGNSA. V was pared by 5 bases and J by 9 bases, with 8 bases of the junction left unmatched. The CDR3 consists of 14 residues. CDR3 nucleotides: TGTGCCAGCAGCCCACAAGCGGGAGGCGGTGAGCAGTTCTTC. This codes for CASSPQAGGGEQFF.

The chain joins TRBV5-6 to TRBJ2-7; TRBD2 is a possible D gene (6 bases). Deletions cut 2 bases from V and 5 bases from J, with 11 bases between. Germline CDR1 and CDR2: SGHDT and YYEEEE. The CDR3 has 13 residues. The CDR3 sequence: CASSLERGNEQYF. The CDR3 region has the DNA TGTGCCAGCAGCTTAGAACGGGGGAACGAGCAGTACTTC.

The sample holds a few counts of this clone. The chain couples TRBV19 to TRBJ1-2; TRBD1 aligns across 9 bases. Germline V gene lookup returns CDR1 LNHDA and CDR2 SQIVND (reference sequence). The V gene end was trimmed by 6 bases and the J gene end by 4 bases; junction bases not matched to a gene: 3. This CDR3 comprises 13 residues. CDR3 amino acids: CASSGTGSYGYTF. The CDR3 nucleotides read TGTGCCAGTAGCGGGACAGGGTCCTATGGCTACACCTTC.

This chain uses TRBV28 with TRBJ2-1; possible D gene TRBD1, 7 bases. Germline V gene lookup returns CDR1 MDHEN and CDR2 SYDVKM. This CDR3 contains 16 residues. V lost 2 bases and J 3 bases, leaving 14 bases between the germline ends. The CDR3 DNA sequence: TGTGCCAGCAGTTTAATCGCGGGACAGCTCTACAATGAGCAGTTCTTC. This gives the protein CASSLIAGQLYNEQFF.

This CDR3 reads CASSLGGFVSYEQYV. In DNA form, the CDR3 reads TGTGCCAGCAGCTTAGGCGGTTTTGTATCCTACGAGCAGTACGTC. This rearrangement joins TRBV7-9 to TRBJ2-7; no reliable D call. The CDR3 sequence is 15 residues long. Trimming cost V 1 base and J 1 base, with 11 bases left between them. Germline values: CDR1 SEHNR, CDR2 FQNEAQ (reference sequence).

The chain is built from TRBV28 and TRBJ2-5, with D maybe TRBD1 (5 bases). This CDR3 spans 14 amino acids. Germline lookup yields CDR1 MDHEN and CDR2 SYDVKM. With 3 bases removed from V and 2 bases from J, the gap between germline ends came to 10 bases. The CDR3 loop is CASSFGSGQETQYF. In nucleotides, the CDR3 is TGTGCCAGCAGTTTCGGGTCAGGGCAAGAGACCCAGTACTTC.

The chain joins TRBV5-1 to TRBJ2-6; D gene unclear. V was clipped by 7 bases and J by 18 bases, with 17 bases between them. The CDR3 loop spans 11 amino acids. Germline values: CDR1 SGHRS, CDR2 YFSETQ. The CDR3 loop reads CASSDLMAQTF. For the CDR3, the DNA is TGCGCCAGCTCAGATCTCATGGCCCAGACTTTC.

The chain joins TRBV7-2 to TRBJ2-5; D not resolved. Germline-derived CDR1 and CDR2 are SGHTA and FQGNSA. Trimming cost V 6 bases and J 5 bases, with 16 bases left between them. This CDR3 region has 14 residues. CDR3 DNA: TGTGCCAGCAGGCTGGGTGGGTTAGAGGAGACCCAGTACTTC. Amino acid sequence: CASRLGGLEETQYF.